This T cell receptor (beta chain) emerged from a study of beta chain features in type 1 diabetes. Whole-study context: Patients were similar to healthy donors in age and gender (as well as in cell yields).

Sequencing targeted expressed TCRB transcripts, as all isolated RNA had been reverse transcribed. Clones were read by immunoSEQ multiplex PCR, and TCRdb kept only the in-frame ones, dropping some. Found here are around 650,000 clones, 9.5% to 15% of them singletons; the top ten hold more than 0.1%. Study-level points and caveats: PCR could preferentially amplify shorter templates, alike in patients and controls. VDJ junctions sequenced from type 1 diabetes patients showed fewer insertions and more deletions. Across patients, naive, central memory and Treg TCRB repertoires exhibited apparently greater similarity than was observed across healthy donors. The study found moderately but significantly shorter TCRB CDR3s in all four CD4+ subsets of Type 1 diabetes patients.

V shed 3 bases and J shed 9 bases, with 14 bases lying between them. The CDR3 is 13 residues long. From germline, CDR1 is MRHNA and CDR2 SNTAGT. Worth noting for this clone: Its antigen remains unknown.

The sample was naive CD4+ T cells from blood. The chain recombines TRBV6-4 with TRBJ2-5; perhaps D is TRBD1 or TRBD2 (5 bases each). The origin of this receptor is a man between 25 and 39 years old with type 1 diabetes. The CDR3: CASSEAAMGAQYF. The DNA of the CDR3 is TGTGCCAGCAGTGAGGCAGCCATGGGGGCCCAGTACTTC.